This TCR beta chain was identified during a study of cytomegalovirus exposure and HLA in healthy donors. Study-level background: Across a few hundred genotyped donors, roughly 80% landed in the Caucasian-associated ancestry cluster. Study findings and constraints: In a later analysis, donors in an Asian-associated ancestry cluster reportedly had fewer N-insertions in productive TCRs than the cohort mean. The likely explanation for a cluster of highly shared sequence variants was sequencing artifact. Later on, an analysis found that several of the most significant clusters appeared to be linked to common viral pathogens, which included parvovirus B19.

Trimming removed 0 bases from V and 6 bases from J, with 18 bases in between. This CDR3 comprises 17 residues. Germline V gene lookup returns CDR1 LGHNA and CDR2 YSLEER. PCR primers comprised 60 Vbeta and 13 Jbeta primers. Libraries were prepared by immunoSEQ multiplex PCR; TCRdb keeps only in-frame clonotypes and omits some of them. The repertoire holds about 200,000 clones, with nearly 80% as singletons. This clone was observed at least ten times. The antigen remains undetermined. The origin of this receptor is a man aged 18-30 years in good health and CMV-seronegative. The V call is TRBV4-3, the J call TRBJ2-1; D is possibly TRBD2 (6 bases). Sequenced: PBMCs. Written as DNA, the CDR3 is TGCGCCAGCAGCCAAGATACCCCCGGGACTGGCAGCAATGAGCAGTTCTTC. The encoded protein is CASSQDTPGTGSNEQFF.